These 17 T cell receptor beta chains were sequenced from one sample in a study of OX40 agonist ivuxolimab in advanced cancers. The data were produced by immunoSEQ multiplex PCR, yet TCRdb's version contains in-frame clones alone and is incomplete. The table shows around 84,000 clones, with about nine tenths occurring only once. The input for sequencing was CD4+ or CD8+ T cells sorted from blood, taken in a trial of the OX40 agonist ivuxolimab. All receptors derive from an adult with an advanced solid tumor such as melanoma, head and neck, liver or kidney cancer.

The rearrangement joins TRBV7-3 to TRBJ2-2, with 10 bases that match TRBD1. The germline gives CDR1 SGHTA, CDR2 FQGTGA. This CDR3 spans 16 amino acids. The J segment lost 5 bases and the V segment lost 2 bases, leaving 5 bases of the junction unmatched. The CDR3 reads CASSLAGTGVTGELFF. CDR3 sequence (DNA): TGTGCCAGCAGCTTAGCTGGGACAGGGGTTACCGGGGAGCTGTTTTTT.

This chain joins TRBV6-6 and TRBJ1-3; TRBD1 might be the D (5 bases). Germline values: CDR1 MNHNY, CDR2 SVGAGI (reference sequence). The CDR3 length is 14 residues. Trimming took 0 bases from V and 16 from J, leaving 19 bases between them. The CDR3 sequence is CASSYSTTGTTVYF. The CDR3 DNA is TGTGCCAGCAGTTACTCGACTACCGGGACGACTGTCTATTTT.

This chain uses TRBV9 with TRBJ1-5, with D possibly being TRBD1 (6 bases). This CDR3 has 15 amino acids. The germline V gene encodes CDR1 SGDLS and CDR2 YYNGEE. The V gene lost 4 bases and the J gene lost 3 bases, with 14 bases spanning the gap. The CDR3 loop is CASSPLAGHNQPQHF. The DNA for the CDR3 is TGTGCCAGCAGCCCCTTGGCGGGACACAATCAGCCCCAGCATTTT.

This clone occurred once. The CDR3 protein is CASSGQLSGANVLTF. The CDR3 nucleotides read TGTGCCAGCAGCGGACAGCTCTCTGGGGCCAACGTCCTGACTTTC. This chain links TRBV6-5 with TRBJ2-6; perhaps TRBD1 as D (6 bases). CDR1 and CDR2 (germline): MNHEY, SVGAGI. The CDR3 spans 15 residues. Trimming stripped 6 bases from V and 0 bases from J, with 9 bases between.

The rearrangement links TRBV9 to TRBJ1-4; the D gene is possibly TRBD1 (5 bases). The CDR3 sequence is 12 residues long. Germline loops: CDR1 SGDLS, CDR2 YYNGEE. Written as DNA, the CDR3 is TGTGTTGGGGCAGGGCACCGTGAAAAACTGTTTTTT. It encodes CVGAGHREKLFF.

The chain carries TRBV2 and TRBJ2-5; 7 bases map to TRBD1. The V gene end was trimmed by 3 bases and the J gene end by 7 bases; junction bases not matched to a gene: 8. The CDR3 runs 14 residues. Germline V gives CDR1 SNHLY, CDR2 FYNNEI. CDR3 in DNA: TGTGCCAGCAGTGATGCCAGGGGGTTGGGGACCCAGTACTTC. Its protein is CASSDARGLGTQYF.

The J gene is TRBJ2-7, the V gene TRBV4-1; no firm D call. Trimming took 7 bases from V and 4 from J, leaving 11 bases between them. The germline gives CDR1 MGHRA, CDR2 YSYEKL. This CDR3 contains 12 residues. The DNA of the CDR3 is TGCGCCAGCACCGGACCAGGTTACGAGCAGTACTTC. Translation: CASTGPGYEQYF.

The gene calls are TRBV5-5 and TRBJ2-2; D remains unclear. The CDR3 is 15 residues long. V was trimmed by 1 base and J by 0 bases, leaving 7 bases between them. Germline V CDR1 and CDR2: SGHKS, YYEKEE (reference sequence). This CDR3 reads CASSLHNPNTGELFF. The CDR3 nucleotides are TGTGCCAGCAGCTTGCATAATCCGAACACCGGGGAGCTGTTTTTT.

The gene calls are TRBV30 and TRBJ1-6; D gene uncertain. Per the germline V gene, CDR1 is GTSNPN and CDR2 is SVGIG (reference sequence). There are 13 residues in the CDR3. V was shortened by 4 bases and J by 3 bases, with 7 bases between the two germline ends. The CDR3 DNA reads as TGTGCCTGGACATCAATCTATAATTCACCCCTCCACTTT. The encoded protein is CAWTSIYNSPLHF.

The chain carries TRBV5-1 and TRBJ1-5; D is unresolved. The ends were cut back, 0 bases at V and 0 bases at J, with 4 bases in the middle. This CDR3 is built from 14 residues. Per germline, CDR1 SGHRS and CDR2 YFSETQ. CDR3 amino acids: CASSLESSNQPQHF. In DNA, the CDR3 is TGCGCCAGCAGCTTGGAAAGTAGCAATCAGCCCCAGCATTTT.

The chain employs TRBV6-5 and TRBJ1-6; no clear D. Germline V gene sequence: CDR1 MNHEY, CDR2 SVGAGI. The CDR3 is 13 residues long. Trimming took off 4 bases at V and 7 bases at J, with 8 bases between the two ends. The CDR3, as DNA: TGTGCCAGCAGTTTTAAGAGAAATTCACCCCTCCACTTT. It yields the protein CASSFKRNSPLHF.

The chain recombines TRBV7-7 with TRBJ2-7; a weak D match, TRBD2 (6 bases). The V and J ends lost 1 base and 0 bases respectively, with 10 bases between them. The CDR3 loop spans 15 amino acids. Germline V gene data show CDR1 as SSHAT and CDR2 as FNYEAQ (reference sequence). The CDR3 DNA reads TGTGCCAGCAGCTTAGGGGCGGGAAGCTCCTACGAGCAGTACTTC. Translated, it gives CASSLGAGSSYEQYF.

The chain couples TRBV6-1 to TRBJ2-7; TRBD1 matches at 10 bases. The germline V gene encodes CDR1 MNHNS and CDR2 SASEGT. Losses at the gene ends were 9 bases for V and 3 bases for J; bases not matched to a gene: 2. The CDR3 runs 12 residues. The CDR3 region has the DNA TGTGCCAGTGACAGGGGGCTCTACGAGCAGTACTTC. Translating gives CASDRGLYEQYF.

The chain carries TRBV5-1 and TRBJ2-7, with 9 bases lining up with TRBD1. The germline gives CDR1 SGHRS, CDR2 YFSETQ. The CDR3 is 15 residues long. V gave up 4 bases and J gave up 5 bases; unmatched junction bases: 10. The CDR3 bases are TGCGCCAGCAGCAGCACCGGGACAGGGTTAAACGAGCAGTACTTC. This sequence encodes CASSSTGTGLNEQYF. The complete variable domain, with remaining parts taken from reference TRBV5-1 and TRBJ2-7, reads KAGVTQTPRYLIKTRGQQVTLSCSPISGHRSVSWYQQTPGQGLQFLFEYFSETQRNKGNFPGRFSGRQFSNSRSEMNVSTLELGDSALYLCASSSTGTGLNEQYFGPGTRLTVT.

The rearrangement uses TRBV2 and TRBJ1-5; no clear D gene. V was shortened by 7 bases and J by 0 bases, with 16 bases between the two germline ends. The germline gives CDR1 SNHLY, CDR2 FYNNEI. The length of the CDR3 is 16 residues. CDR3 amino acids: CASKEGVPYSNQPQHF. The CDR3 DNA reads as TGTGCCAGCAAGGAGGGAGTCCCCTATAGCAATCAGCCCCAGCATTTT. The whole variable domain, remainder taken from reference TRBV2 and TRBJ1-5, is EPEVTQTPSHQVTQMGQEVILRCVPISNHLYFYWYRQILGQKVEFLVSFYNNEISEKSEIFDDQFSVERPDGSNFTLKIRSTKLEDSAMYFCASKEGVPYSNQPQHFGDGTRLSIL.

The rearrangement links TRBV29-1 to TRBJ2-3, with 15 bases matching TRBD2. CDR1 is SQVTM and CDR2 is ANQGSEA in the germline V gene. The CDR3 sequence is 17 residues long. Losses at the gene ends were 7 bases for V and 0 bases for J; bases not matched to a gene: 8. In DNA, the CDR3 is TGCAGCGCAGTGGGACTAGCGGGAGGCCCAAGCACAGATACGCAGTATTTT. It codes for CSAVGLAGGPSTDTQYF.

There are a few counts of this clone. The chain employs TRBV5-4 and TRBJ2-5; D not certain. The CDR3 sequence is 17 residues long. Germline V gene sequence: CDR1 SGHNT, CDR2 YYREEE (reference sequence). Deletions cut 4 bases from V and 1 base from J, with 20 bases between. CDR3 DNA sequence: TGTGCCAGCAGCCTGAATAGTCTGCTCGCCCCCCAAGAGACCCAGTACTTC. Amino acids: CASSLNSLLAPQETQYF.